This T cell receptor (beta chain) stems from a study of T-cell memory formation after mild COVID-19. Study in general: Clustering of TCRs was largely donor specific. The study's findings and limits: Among clones contracting day 15 to 85, CD4/CD8 was balanced, whereas later expanders leaned CD4+.

It was 5'RACE with constant-segment primers that produced the TCR alpha and TCR beta cDNA libraries, which carried sample barcodes and UMIs. TCRdb re-called the 5' RACE reads with MiXCR, one entry per CDR3 protein. The sample shows 350,000 or so distinct CDR3 sequences, around 13% of them seen only once. Trimming shortened V by 1 base and J by 4 bases, and 8 bases separated the two germline ends. The CDR3 spans 14 residues. CDR1 and CDR2 from the germline V gene are SGHTA and FQGNSA. Details on this clonotype: Antigen specificity is unknown.

Sequenced: PBMCs or a T cell subset sorted from them (not recorded which). The TCR sequence derives from a man younger than 35 who had mild COVID-19 (a few samples of this study predate the infection). Cell type and time point are not known. V is TRBV7-2 and J is TRBJ2-1, with a tentative D call TRBD1 (5 bases). The CDR3 nucleotides read TGTGCCAGCAGCTTAGTGCAGGGATACAATGAGCAGTTCTTC. Its protein product is CASSLVQGYNEQFF.